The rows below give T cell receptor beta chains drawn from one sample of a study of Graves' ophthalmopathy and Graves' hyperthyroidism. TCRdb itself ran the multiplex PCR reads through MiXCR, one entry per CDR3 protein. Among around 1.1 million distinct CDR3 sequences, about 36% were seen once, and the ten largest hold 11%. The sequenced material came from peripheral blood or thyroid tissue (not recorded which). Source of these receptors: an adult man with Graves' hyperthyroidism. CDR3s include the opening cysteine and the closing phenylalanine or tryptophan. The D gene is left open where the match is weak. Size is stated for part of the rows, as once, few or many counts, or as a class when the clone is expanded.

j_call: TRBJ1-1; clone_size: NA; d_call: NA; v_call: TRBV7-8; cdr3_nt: TGTGCCAGCAGCTTAGACCCTTATGATACTGAAGCTTTCTTT; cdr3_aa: CASSLDPYDTEAFF
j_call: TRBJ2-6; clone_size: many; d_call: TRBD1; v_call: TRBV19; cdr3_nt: TGTGCCACTCGACAGGGGGCATCTGGGGCCAACGTCCTGACTTTC; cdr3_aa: CATRQGASGANVLTF
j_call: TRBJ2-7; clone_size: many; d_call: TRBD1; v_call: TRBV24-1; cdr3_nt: TGTGCCACCAGTGATGGACAGGGTTACTACGAGCAGTACTTC; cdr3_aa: CATSDGQGYYEQYF
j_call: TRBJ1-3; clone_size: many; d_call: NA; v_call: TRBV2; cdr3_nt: TGTGCCAGCAGTGAGTCTGGACAGCAATATTTT; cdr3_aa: CASSESGQQYF
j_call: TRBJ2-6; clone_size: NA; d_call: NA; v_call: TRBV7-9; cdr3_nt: TGTGCCAGCAGCTTAGCGTCCGCGGTGATGTCTGGGGCCAACGTCCTGACTTTC; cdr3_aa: CASSLASAVMSGANVLTF
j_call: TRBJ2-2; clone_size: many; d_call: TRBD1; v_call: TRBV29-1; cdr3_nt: TGCAGCGTTTCTACAGGGGGAGGCGGGGAGCTGTTTTTT; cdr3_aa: CSVSTGGGGELFF
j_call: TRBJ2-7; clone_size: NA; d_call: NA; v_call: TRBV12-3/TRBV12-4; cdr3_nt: TGTGCCAGCAGTATAGGGGAGATAGTCTACGAGCAGTACTTC; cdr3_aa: CASSIGEIVYEQYF
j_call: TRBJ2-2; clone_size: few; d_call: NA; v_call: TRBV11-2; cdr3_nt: TGTGCCAGCAGCTTAGCCGGGACACGGACCGGGGAGCTGTTTTTT; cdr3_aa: CASSLAGTRTGELFF
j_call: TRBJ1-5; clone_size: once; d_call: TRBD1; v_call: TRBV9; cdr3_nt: TGTGCCAGCAGCGAGACAGGGGGACAGCCCCAGCATTTT; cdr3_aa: CASSETGGQPQHF
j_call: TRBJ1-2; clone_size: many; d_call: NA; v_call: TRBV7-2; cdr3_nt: TGTGCCAGCAGCTTTCGGAACTATGGCTACACCTTC; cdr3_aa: CASSFRNYGYTF
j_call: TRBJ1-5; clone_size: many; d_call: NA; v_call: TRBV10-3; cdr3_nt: TGTGCCATCGGGGAGGGGGATTATCAGCCCCAGCATTTT; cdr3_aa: CAIGEGDYQPQHF
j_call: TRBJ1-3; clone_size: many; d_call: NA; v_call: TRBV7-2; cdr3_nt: TGTGCCAGCAGTTTTATGACAGATTTCTCTGGAAACACCATATATTTT; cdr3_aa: CASSFMTDFSGNTIYF
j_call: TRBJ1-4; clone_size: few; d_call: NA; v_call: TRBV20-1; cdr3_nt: TGCAGTGCTAGAGCCCCCCGCGGGGGAACTAATGAAAAACTGTTTTTT; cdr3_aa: CSARAPRGGTNEKLFF
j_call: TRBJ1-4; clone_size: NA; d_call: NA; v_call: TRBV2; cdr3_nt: TGTGCCAGCAGTGAGGGGACACCAACTAATGAAAAACTGTTTTTT; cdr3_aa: CASSEGTPTNEKLFF
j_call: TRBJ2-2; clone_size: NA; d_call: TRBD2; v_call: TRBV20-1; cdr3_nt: TGCAGTGCTAGAGATTACAGCGGGGGATACACCGGGGAGCTGTTTTTT; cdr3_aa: CSARDYSGGYTGELFF
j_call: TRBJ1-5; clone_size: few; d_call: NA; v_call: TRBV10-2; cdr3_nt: TGCGCCAGCAGTGAGCATCTGGGGGATCAGCCCCAGCATTTT; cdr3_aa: CASSEHLGDQPQHF
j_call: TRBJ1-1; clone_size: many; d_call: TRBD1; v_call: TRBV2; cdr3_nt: TGTGCCAGCAGTGGGCGTGTAGGGGGCTCTTTACTCGTCTTGAACACTGAAGCTTTCTTT; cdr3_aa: CASSGRVGGSLLVLNTEAFF
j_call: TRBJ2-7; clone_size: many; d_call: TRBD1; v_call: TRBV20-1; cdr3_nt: TGCAGTGCTAGCCCGGGACAGGGAACCCCCGAGCAGTACTTC; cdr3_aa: CSASPGQGTPEQYF